Given below is one T cell receptor beta chain in context. Its target antigen remains unknown. No base quality values were provided; no much bigger clone lies one nucleotide off. This record belongs to a study of cytomegalovirus exposure and HLA in healthy donors (dated 2017 in TCRdb). Study-level background: An earlier analysis of 587 of the donors reported approximately 290 Gb of sequence data and 100 million to 140 million unique TCR beta sequences from some 180 million T cells. Every discovery cohort repertoire had been produced on one sequencing platform. Rather than using new phenotypic data, the later analysis identified candidate immune exposures from TCR beta sequences and from how often those sequences occurred across donors. In addition to the first cohort of about 650 subjects, a separate validation cohort of approximately 110 different subjects was used. High-throughput TCR immunosequencing, statistical association of individual TCRs with disease status, and machine learning were combined to predict cytomegalovirus infection status. Alongside the repertoire data, information on donor age, sex, ethnicity and CMV serostatus was compiled. Genome-wide SNP genotypes for about 60% of the roughly 700 donors were used in a later genetic analysis, which treated that subset as a discovery cohort. To study patterns of TCR occurrence, a later analysis re-analyzed previously published TCR beta repertoires from 666 donors and added high-resolution HLA genotyping. To decide whether each TCR beta V gene segment behaved as functional or pseudogenic, an earlier analysis of several hundred of the donors relied on high-throughput TCR beta sequencing. Roughly 300 gigabases of sequencing data and approximately 85 million unique TCR sequences were included in an early release covering roughly 600 HLA-typed donors. Typing coverage differed by locus: A, B, C, DRB1 and DQB1 were typed in roughly 629-640 donors, DQA1 in 500 to 550, DPA1 in approximately 610, and DPB1 in 472. Both class I and class II loci were covered by HLA typing, at four-digit resolution. The study profiled the T cell repertoires of hundreds of subjects by immunosequencing and related them to cytomegalovirus serostatus. Several DR-DQ haplotypes were treated as single units for association and clustering because of strong linkage in the cohort. Among approximately 370 genotyped donors of the cohort, an average of around 250,000 unique TCR beta nucleotide sequences was sequenced per donor, of which 15% to 20% were non-productive. The study aimed to test whether signatures of past pathogen exposure could be identified by cataloging public T cell receptors. Of the roughly 410 genotyped donors, 75% to 85% were placed in the genetic ancestry cluster associated with self-reported Caucasian donors.

The cohort consisted of 600 to 750 healthy bone marrow donors. At the time of sampling, every cohort member was nominally healthy, though immune exposures that went unrecorded were likely present. The donor tested CMV seropositive and was one of the 289 seropositive cohort members. Every donor gave a peripheral blood sample, and the peripheral blood mononuclear cells from that sample were used for TCR beta sequencing. The Qiagen DNeasy Blood Extraction Kit was used to extract genomic DNA from the blood cell samples. To prepare the library, the immunoSEQ multiplex PCR assay was applied. For the multiplex PCR, a mixture combining 60 forward primers for TCR Vbeta segments and 13 reverse primers for TCR Jbeta segments was used. A multiplex PCR assay on genomic DNA amplified the CDR3 region of rearranged TCR beta genes. The Illumina HiSeq System was used to sequence the amplified TCR beta libraries as 87-base-pair reads. The paper's data handling went like this. A later analysis tallied some 79 million unique TCR beta chains across the 610 or so repertoires, and approximately 9.9 million of those chains were shared by two or more donors. Raw reads were error-corrected and collapsed into unique sequences with a nearest-neighbor algorithm that merged closely related sequences to remove PCR and sequencing errors. Alignment of CDR3 sequences to IMGT reference sequences was used to assign V, D and J gene segments. For a sequence to be retained, at least a six-nucleotide match to both a V gene segment and a J gene segment was required. A rearrangement was called productive if the CDR3 had no stop codons and remained in frame with V and J, and every other rearrangement was called non-productive. CDR3 was defined by IMGT convention, running from the second conserved V-encoded cysteine to the conserved J-encoded phenylalanine. In an earlier analysis of around 570 of the donors, sequences lacking an unambiguous match to a single V gene segment were excluded. An earlier analysis of fewer than 750 of the donors classified V segments as functional when productive rearrangements were above 56.7% and as segregating when the standard deviation between donors was above 5%. A statistical classification framework was built to diagnose cytomegalovirus status from the catalog of TCR beta chain sequences. In a later analysis, V and J genes were assigned by comparing TCR nucleotide sequences against IMGT/GENE-DB human TR gene sequences. In a later analysis, CDR3 sequences and most-parsimonious VDJ recombination scenarios were assigned using the TCRdist pipeline. In a later analysis, each TCR beta chain was defined by its CDR3 amino acid sequence together with its V-gene family, and reads lacking a unique V-gene family were excluded. A later analysis removed 592 highly shared, low-generation-probability nucleotide sequences to deal with suspected cross-contamination and a sequencing artifact. In a later analysis, a clonal expansion index for each public chain was calculated from normalized within-repertoire ranks of inferred template counts. A later analysis computed generation probabilities with a VDJ recombination model fitted to out-of-frame rearrangements, and checked the results against IGoR. A later analysis scored TCR-TCR, TCR-HLA and TCR-CMV co-occurrence with hypergeometric tests, applying a repertoire-size bias correction to TCR pairs. A later analysis estimated false discovery rates by permuting HLA or CMV assignments 20 times. In a later analysis, co-occurring TCRs were grouped with DBSCAN, and TCRdist sequence similarity was added when clustering was performed within HLA-allele-positive subsets. Repertoires with fewer than 30,000 or more than 120,000 public chains, plus five repertoires with anomalous nucleotide sharing, were excluded from co-occurrence clustering. TCRdb mirrors the immuneACCESS table, restricted to in-frame sequences. Some clones are absent from its copies; in checked studies, under half trace to an unresolved V gene, and the reason for the others is unknown. V, J and clone size derive from that table, while D and trimming were established from the DNA sequence. Across this sample there are about 160,000 clones, with 60% to 80% seen only once. Over 0.95% of the sample is held by the ten biggest clonotypes.

In the germline V gene, CDR1 corresponds to MNHEY and CDR2 to SVGAGI. Counted from cysteine to phenylalanine, this CDR3 has 13 amino acids. Only the CDR3 DNA stays, 39 bases, in frame from base 1. Trimming costs V 6 bases and J 4 bases, and their ends lie 12 bases apart. The paper's findings and limits, for the study overall: The cohort was sequenced for TCR beta chains only, and without alpha or paired-chain data the features that could be detected were limited. Broadly in line with IMGT annotations, most TCR beta V segments showed up in productive rearrangements about 87% or about 30% of the time in an earlier analysis of approximately 640 of the donors. V-gene and J-gene trimming of TCR beta chains was associated with a missense DCLRE1C variant in a later genetic analysis, and the association was replicated in an independent cohort. Assigning TCR associations to individual alleles was difficult when HLA alleles, especially DR and DQ, strongly co-occurred. Linkage disequilibrium might explain the correlated functional status among segregating V segments, but an unknown experimental factor could not be excluded. A further reported finding was that TCR beta sequences accurately predicted the HLA-A and HLA-B alleles for most subjects in the first cohort. The authors suggested that the approach could potentially be generalized to other disease states and immunological phenotypes. In a later analysis, TCR association rates were found to vary across HLA loci, with the most associated TCRs seen for DRB1 alleles and the fewest for HLA-C alleles. Specific HLA alleles were associated with 16,951 TCR beta sequences at a false discovery rate of 0.05 in a later analysis. The 87-base-pair reads could not distinguish some IMGT-functional V segments, including TRBV6-2 and TRBV6-3, so those segments were excluded. Cytomegalovirus status was reported to be diagnosed by the classifier with high specificity and sensitivity in both the original and validation cohorts. The sequencing pipeline was judged likely to have produced a cluster of highly shared sequence variants as a technical artifact. A later analysis reported that several top co-occurrence clusters appeared linked to parvovirus B19, influenza, CMV and Epstein-Barr virus. CMV serostatus was the only immune exposure information available for the cohort. In a later genetic analysis, fewer N-insertions in productive TCRs were reported among donors in an Asian-associated ancestry cluster than the roughly 700-donor mean. In vitro tests confirmed that a few of the cytomegalovirus-associated TCR beta chains recognize cytomegalovirus antigens. Because HLA typing was missing for some donors at each locus, association tests included only the typed subset. In a later analysis, most CMV-associated TCR beta chains were found to appear HLA-restricted, with HLA associations seemingly driven largely by CMV exposure. In a later analysis, HLA-associated TCR beta chains showed more clonal expansion and lower generation probabilities than non-associated chains that were equally common. Presence/absence analyses assumed roughly uniform sequencing depth across donors, an assumption that may not hold. Because counts were too low, around 18 rarely observed V segments, including chromosome 9 orphons, were left out of the earlier analysis of about 500 of the donors. In the study, around 150 TCR beta chains were listed as associated with cytomegalovirus. While some public TCRs were present in many individuals, most TCR sequences turned up only very rarely across donors.

This TCR came from a woman between 50 and 59 years old in good health and CMV-seropositive. The sequenced sample consisted of PBMCs. Here the chain combines TRBV6-5 and TRBJ1-2, with the D segment identity uncertain. The bases are TGTGCCAGCAGGGAGAGTTCGGGCTATGGCTACACCTTC. Its coded protein is CASRESSGYGYTF.